This T cell receptor (beta chain) was documented in a study of blood T cell repertoires in COVID-19. Study summary: Collection of acute and convalescent COVID-19 samples took place in the United States, Italy and Spain. Nucleic acid was either cDNA or gDNA, and it came from T cells, B-cell-depleted T cells, or PBMCs.

This CDR3 spans 14 amino acids. Germline V lookup: CDR1 MNHEY, CDR2 SVGAGI. V shed 5 bases and J 6 bases; nucleotides not matched to a gene: 6. Profiled with immunoSEQ multiplex PCR; TCRdb holds only in-frame clones, not every one. This repertoire shows 100,000 to 150,000 clones, 70% to 90% found once; its top ten account for approximately 10%. The rearrangement uses TRBV6-5 and TRBJ2-2, with 7 positions matching TRBD2. The TCR sequence derives from a man aged 45-60 years with acute or convalescent COVID-19. The sample taken for sequencing was peripheral blood. The CDR3 DNA is TGTGCCAGCAGTAGGACTAGTCTTGCCGGGGAGCTGTTTTTT. It yields the protein CASSRTSLAGELFF.